Reported below is one T cell receptor beta chain. Its antigen remains undetermined. No base qualities exist here, and no much larger clone lies one base off it. This entry is derived from a study of shared clonotypes between healthy human individuals (TCRdb year 2020). Regarding the research as a whole: The cohort included a few men and two women between 18 and 49 years of age. For each donor, three plates each were used for CD4 naive and CD4 memory, two plates were used for CD8 naive, and one plate was used for CD8 memory. To estimate repertoire size and how much clonotypes are shared between individuals, the study performed deep sequencing of blood TCR repertoires from roughly five healthy adults. Libraries were prepared and TCR repertoires were sequenced by different laboratories using diverse techniques, in order to increase sequencing depth and limit assay-specific biases. Between about 0.8 and 9.5 billion PBMCs per donor were obtained by leukapheresis. General study outcomes and caveats: Incomplete sequencing was indicated by rarefaction of sorted-subset datasets, despite the large sequencing depth. About 5% of naive CD4, more than 3% of naive CD8, approximately 2.2% of memory CD4, and approximately 0.39% of memory CD8 clonotypes were shared across a few donors. Clonotypes shared by all four sorted-subset donors showed higher generation probabilities than non-shared clonotypes. Sampling was limited to blood, and TCR repertoires in tissue likely differ from TCR repertoires in blood. Pairwise subsampling led to the expectation that sequencing depth would affect the degree of clonotype sharing among donors. The small number of donors limited the genetic and exposure-history diversity represented. Naive subsets generally had larger estimated clonotype richness than memory subsets did.

CD8 naive samples were CD45RO-negative cells positively selected for CCR7, giving a CD45RA+CCR7+ population that excluded TemRA cells. Donors were healthy HIV-negative adults with no recently reported acute infections or vaccinations. Every donor was a Caucasian adult residing in Nashville, Tennessee, USA. After blood collection by leukapheresis, PBMCs were isolated using Ficoll-Histopaque density gradient centrifugation and then cryopreserved in the vapor phase of liquid nitrogen. Analytical flow cytometry was used to check the purity and quantity of each magnetically sorted T cell population. Genomic DNA was isolated from each sorted fraction and quantified by UV absorbance on a Nanodrop 2000c. A distance of 17 bases separates the germline ends of V and J, which lose 9 bases and 0 bases respectively. The cysteine opens and the phenylalanine closes a CDR3 of 15 amino acids. The CDR3 DNA has 45 bases and is translated from base 1. CDR1 and CDR2 were assigned from the germline V gene as SNHLY and FYNNEI.

Using the deep immunoSEQ assay, TCR CDR3 regions were amplified from genomic DNA by multiplex PCR. For each cell subset, the extracted genomic DNA was distributed evenly across all wells of several immunoSEQ 96-well plates, and each plate served as one replicate. For sorted subsets, around 200 ng genomic DNA, equal to tens of thousands of T cell genomes, was loaded into each replicate PCR. Purified libraries were measured with a Qubit 3.0 fluorometer, size-checked on a Bioanalyzer 2100, and measured again with the KAPA Library Quantification kit. Each immunoSEQ 96-well plate was sequenced on its own single-read 150-cycle Illumina NextSeq 550 flow cell. As for the original processing: The immunoSEQ output contained only junctional sequences without quality scores, so filtering could not match that applied to full-length reads. To assign V/J genes and CDR3, sequences were annotated against IMGT germline references using PyIR, a Python wrapper for IgBLAST v1.9. Any read was removed if the V/J assignment was weak (E-value above 1e-6), the CDR3 was missing, or the read contained stop codons, out-of-frame junctions, or ambiguous translated residues. V3J clonotypes were defined by identical inferred V gene, J gene, and CDR3 amino acid sequence. The percentage overlap between two repertoires was calculated by dividing the number of shared unique clonotypes by the size of the smaller repertoire. Richness of each repertoire was evaluated using RTK rarefaction, the Chao1 estimator, and Recon v2.1 estimates of unobserved clonotypes. Generation probabilities were computed with OLGA for all TCRbeta clonotypes obtained by the gDNA method from several donors. TCRdb re-hosts the immuneACCESS table, in-frame sequences only. Its copies lack some clones; in the studies checked, an unresolved V gene accounts for under half of them, and the cause for the rest is not known. V, J and clone size are those of that table, while D and trimming were read from the DNA. This sample is represented by some 2 million clones; about 95% of them were singletons. Of the sample, roughly 1.2% is held by the ten largest clones.

This chain is built from TRBV2 and TRBJ1-1; a tentative D match to TRBD1 spans 5 bases. Sequencing used naive CD8+ T cells sorted from blood. The sample's cell subset or site, from its label and the paper: CD45RA+CCR7+. The source of this sequence is a man between 18 and 35 years old in good health. DNA sequence: TGTGCCAGGGAGATGGGGCCGTTCCTGAACACTGAAGCTTTCTTT. The encoded protein is CAREMGPFLNTEAFF.